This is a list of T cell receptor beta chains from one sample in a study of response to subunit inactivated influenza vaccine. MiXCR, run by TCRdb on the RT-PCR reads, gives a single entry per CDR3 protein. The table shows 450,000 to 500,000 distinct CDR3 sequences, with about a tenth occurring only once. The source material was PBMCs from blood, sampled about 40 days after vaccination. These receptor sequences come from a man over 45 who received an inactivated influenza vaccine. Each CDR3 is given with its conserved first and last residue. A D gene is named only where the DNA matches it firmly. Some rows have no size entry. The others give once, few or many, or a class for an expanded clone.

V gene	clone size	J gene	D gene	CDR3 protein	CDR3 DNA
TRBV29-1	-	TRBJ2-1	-	CSVETGERSYNEQFF	TGCAGCGTTGAGACGGGGGAGCGCTCCTACAATGAGCAGTTCTTC
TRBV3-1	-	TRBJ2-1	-	CASSSRGDTTYNEQFF	TGTGCCAGCAGCTCCCGAGGGGATACTACCTACAATGAGCAGTTCTTC
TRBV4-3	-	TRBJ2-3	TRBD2	CASSQGGGGAVSADTQYF	TGCGCCAGCAGCCAAGGAGGCGGGGGGGCCGTATCAGCAGATACGCAGTATTTT
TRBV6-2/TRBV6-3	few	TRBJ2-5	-	CASSYSGIQETQYF	TGTGCCAGCAGTTACTCAGGGATACAAGAGACCCAGTACTTC
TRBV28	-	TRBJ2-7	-	CASSHQASYEQYF	TGTGCCAGCAGTCATCAAGCATCCTACGAGCAGTACTTC
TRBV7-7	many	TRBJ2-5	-	CASSSGQTQYF	TGTGCCAGCAGCTCAGGACAGACCCAGTACTTC
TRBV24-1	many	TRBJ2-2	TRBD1	CATSDPGTENTGELFF	TGTGCCACCAGTGACCCCGGGACAGAGAACACCGGGGAGCTGTTTTTT
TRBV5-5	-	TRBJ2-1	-	CASSFPHGNEQFF	TGTGCCAGCAGCTTCCCACACGGCAATGAGCAGTTCTTC
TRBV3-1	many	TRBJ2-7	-	CASSQEGRASSYEQYF	TGTGCCAGCAGCCAAGAAGGCAGGGCGAGCTCCTACGAGCAGTACTTC
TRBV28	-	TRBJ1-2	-	CASSFVGADSQGGYGYTF	TGTGCCAGCAGTTTCGTGGGGGCCGACAGCCAGGGTGGATATGGCTACACCTTC
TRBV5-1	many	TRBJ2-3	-	CASSLGQQSTDTQYF	TGCGCCAGCAGCTTGGGACAGCAAAGCACAGATACGCAGTATTTT
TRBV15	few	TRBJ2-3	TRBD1	CATSPDRADTQYF	TGTGCCACCTCACCCGACAGGGCAGATACGCAGTATTTT
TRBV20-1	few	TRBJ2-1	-	CSAPSRQREQFF	TGCAGTGCCCCCTCCCGTCAGCGTGAGCAGTTCTTC
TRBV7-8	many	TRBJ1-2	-	CASSVRVSYGYTF	TGTGCCAGCAGCGTAAGGGTGTCCTATGGCTACACCTTC
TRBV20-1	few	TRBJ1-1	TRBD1	CSASWAGGLDTEAFF	TGCAGTGCTAGCTGGGCAGGGGGCCTGGACACTGAAGCTTTCTTT
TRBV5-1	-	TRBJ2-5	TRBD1	CASSLGISGGSETQYF	TGCGCCAGCAGCTTGGGAATTTCAGGGGGCTCAGAGACCCAGTACTTC
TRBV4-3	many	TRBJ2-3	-	CASSQDVGRWTDTQYF	TGCGCCAGCAGCCAAGATGTTGGCAGGTGGACAGATACGCAGTATTTT
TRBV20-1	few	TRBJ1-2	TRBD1	CSATRDREGYTF	TGCAGTGCTACCCGGGACAGGGAGGGCTACACCTTC
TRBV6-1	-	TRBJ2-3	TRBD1	CATSYPGQGTDTQYF	TGTGCCACCTCCTACCCGGGACAGGGCACAGATACGCAGTATTTT
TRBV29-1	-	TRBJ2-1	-	CSVEYSYNEQFF	TGCAGCGTTGAATACAGTTACAATGAGCAGTTCTTC
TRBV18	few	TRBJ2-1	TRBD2	CASSPGLVSDEQFF	TGTGCCAGCTCACCGGGACTAGTTAGCGATGAGCAGTTCTTC
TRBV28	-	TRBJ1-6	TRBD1	CASSRSTGSSPLHF	TGTGCCAGCAGCCGTTCGACAGGGAGTTCACCCCTCCACTTT
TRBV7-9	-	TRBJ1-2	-	CASSQGGPGYGYTF	TGTGCCAGCAGCCAAGGTGGCCCCGGCTATGGCTACACCTTC
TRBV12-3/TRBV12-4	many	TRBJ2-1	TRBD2	CASSLSGGGYSEQFF	TGTGCCAGCAGTTTGTCGGGGGGGGGATATTCTGAGCAGTTCTTC
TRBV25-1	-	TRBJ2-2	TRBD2	CASSEVGLAGPTGELFF	TGTGCCAGCAGTGAAGTGGGACTAGCGGGACCGACCGGGGAGCTGTTTTTT
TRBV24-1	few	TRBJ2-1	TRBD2	CATRQTSGSEQFF	TGTGCCACCAGGCAGACTAGCGGGAGTGAGCAGTTCTTC
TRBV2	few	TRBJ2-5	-	CASSESQGLETQYF	TGTGCCAGCAGTGAATCTCAGGGTTTAGAGACCCAGTACTTC
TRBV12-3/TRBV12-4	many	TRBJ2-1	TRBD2	CASSLMGLDNDEQFF	TGTGCCAGCAGTTTAATGGGACTAGACAACGATGAGCAGTTCTTC
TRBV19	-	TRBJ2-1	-	CASSILHNEQFF	TGTGCCAGTAGTATTCTTCATAATGAGCAGTTCTTC
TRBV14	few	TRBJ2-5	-	CASSQDGTGRTRETQYF	TGTGCCAGCAGCCAAGATGGTACAGGCAGGACTCGGGAGACCCAGTACTTC
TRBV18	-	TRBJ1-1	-	CASSPLGRGRNTEAFF	TGTGCCAGCTCACCACTTGGTCGGGGACGGAACACTGAAGCTTTCTTT
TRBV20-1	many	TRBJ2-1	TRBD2	CSARVGGGYNEQFF	TGCAGTGCTAGAGTCGGGGGGGGCTACAATGAGCAGTTCTTC
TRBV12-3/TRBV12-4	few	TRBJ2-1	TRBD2	CASSWGSGVYNEQFF	TGTGCCAGCAGTTGGGGTAGCGGGGTTTACAATGAGCAGTTCTTC
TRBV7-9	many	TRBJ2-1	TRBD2	CASSPGLAHNEQFF	TGTGCCAGCAGCCCGGGACTAGCACACAATGAGCAGTTCTTC
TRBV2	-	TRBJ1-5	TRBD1	CASSEEGAYNQPQHF	TGTGCCAGCAGTGAAGAGGGGGCATACAATCAGCCCCAGCATTTT
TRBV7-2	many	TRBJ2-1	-	CASRSLRVYNEQFF	TGTGCCAGCAGGTCCTTGCGGGTCTACAATGAGCAGTTCTTC
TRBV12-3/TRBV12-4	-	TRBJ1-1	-	CGTESTQSEAFF	TGTGGGACGGAATCGACCCAATCTGAAGCTTTCTTT
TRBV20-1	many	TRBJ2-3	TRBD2	CSANPLTGGGLIDTQYF	TGCAGTGCCAATCCCCTTACGGGGGGGGGCCTAATAGATACGCAGTATTTT
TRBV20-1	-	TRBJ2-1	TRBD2	CSASGLASNEQFF	TGCAGTGCTAGTGGACTAGCATCCAATGAGCAGTTCTTC
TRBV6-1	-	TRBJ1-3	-	CASSPGYGNTIYF	TGTGCCAGCAGCCCAGGGTATGGAAACACCATATATTTT
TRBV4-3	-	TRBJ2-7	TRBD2	CASSQDQPLAGRRYEQYF	TGCGCCAGCAGCCAAGATCAACCTCTAGCGGGGAGACGCTACGAGCAGTACTTC